The 30 T cell receptor beta chains given below trace back to one sample, sequenced in a study of glioma-infiltrating T cells after dendritic cell vaccination listed by TCRdb under 2016. The time point label, as the study defines it: after dendritic cell vaccination, including at tumor progression/relapse. Library construction relied on the immunoSEQ multiplex PCR assay. As stored in TCRdb, this immuneACCESS dataset retains in-frame rearrangements with V and J assigned. A fraction of the clones does not appear; measured against another copy, unresolved V genes explain less than half of the discrepancy, and the remainder lacks a known reason. The sample profile shows more than 20,000 clones; about nine tenths of them were found once. Of the sample, 2.5% to 3% is held by the ten largest clones. The sequences come from blood, collected after dendritic cell vaccination. These receptors came from a human donor with glioblastoma.

The gene calls are TRBV5-8 and TRBJ2-2, with TRBD1 identical over 10 bases. CDR1 and CDR2 (germline): SGHTS, YDEGEE. The V and J ends lost 4 bases and 5 bases, in that order; junction bases with no gene match: 8. The CDR3 is 16 amino acids. The CDR3 spells CASSPRQGAMTGELFF. CDR3 DNA: TGTGCCAGCAGCCCCCGACAGGGGGCGATGACCGGGGAGCTGTTTTTT.

The rearrangement links TRBV9 to TRBJ2-4, with a tentative D call TRBD1 (5 bases). This CDR3 is 13 amino acids long. Germline CDR1 and CDR2: SGDLS and YYNGEE. V was pared by 4 bases and J by 5 bases, with 10 bases between. In DNA form, the CDR3 reads TGTGCCAGCAGCTCAATGACAGAAAACATTCAGTACTTC. Encoded protein: CASSSMTENIQYF.

The V and J genes are TRBV21-1 and TRBJ2-5; TRBD1 was called by the table and not checked on the DNA. TRBV21-1 is designated a pseudogene. The CDR3 sequence is 16 residues long. CDR3 nucleotides: TGTGCCAGCAGTTGGAGGCAGGGGGTAGGCCAAGAGACCCAGTACTTC. Its translation: CASSWRQGVGQETQYF.

In this sample, this clone turned up a few times. This chain uses TRBV6-5 with TRBJ2-2; tentative D call: TRBD2 (6 bases). In germline, CDR1 is MNHEY, CDR2 SVGAGI. The length of the CDR3 is 15 residues. Trimming removed 5 bases from V and 4 bases from J, with 14 bases in between. CDR3 coding DNA: TGTGCCAGCAGTCCGGGGGTTAGGGGCACCGGGGAGCTGTTTTTT. It is translated as CASSPGVRGTGELFF.

The gene calls are TRBV7-2 and TRBJ1-1; D is unclear. The germline gives CDR1 SGHTA, CDR2 FQGNSA. The CDR3 spans 11 residues. With 5 bases removed from V and 8 bases from J, the gap between germline ends came to 9 bases. Here the CDR3 reads CASSLNLEAFF. DNA for the CDR3: TGTGCCAGCAGCCTAAACTTAGAAGCTTTCTTT.

J is TRBJ1-5 and V is TRBV5-1; tentatively, D is TRBD1 (6 bases). The CDR3 runs 15 residues. The ends were cut back, 4 bases at V and 7 bases at J, with 18 bases in the middle. Germline V gene lookup returns CDR1 SGHRS and CDR2 YFSETQ. This CDR3 is CASSATGNPGQPQHF. The DNA of the CDR3 is TGCGCCAGCAGCGCAACAGGGAATCCAGGACAGCCCCAGCATTTT.

The chain joins TRBV4-2 to TRBJ1-4, with unresolved D. Trimming left V 3 bases short and J 0 bases short, with 14 bases between. Per the germline V gene, CDR1 is LGHNA and CDR2 is YNFKEQ. The CDR3 loop spans 17 amino acids. The CDR3 loop reads CASSHPSFTATNEKLFF. The DNA for the CDR3 is TGTGCCAGCAGCCATCCATCCTTCACTGCAACTAATGAAAAACTGTTTTTT.

The J gene is TRBJ2-5, the V gene TRBV6-6, with D uncertain. V lost 4 bases and J lost 3, with 3 bases in between. The CDR3 loop spans 11 amino acids. The germline gives CDR1 MNHNY, CDR2 SVGAGI (reference sequence). This CDR3 reads CASSFKETQYF. The CDR3 DNA is TGTGCCAGCAGTTTTAAAGAGACCCAGTACTTC.

The V gene is TRBV4-2, the J gene TRBJ1-5, with 8 bases identical to TRBD1. V trimming: 2 bases; J trimming: 3 bases; junction bases outside the gene matches: 3. Germline lookup yields CDR1 LGHNA and CDR2 YNFKEQ. This CDR3 is 15 amino acids long. DNA for the CDR3: TGTGCCAGCAGCCAACAGGGGGCTGTCAATCAGCCCCAGCATTTT. Its protein is CASSQQGAVNQPQHF.

This clone was detected a few times. The chain links TRBV18 to TRBJ2-1, with 8 nucleotides matching TRBD2. This CDR3 comprises 17 residues. Trimming cost V 4 bases and J 1 base; bases outside gene matches: 9. The germline CDR1 and CDR2 sequences are KGHSH and LQKENI. The CDR3 nucleotides are TGTGCCAGCTCACAAACCGGGACTAGTCGTTCCTACAATGAGCAGTTCTTC. It codes for CASSQTGTSRSYNEQFF.

J is TRBJ2-7 and V is TRBV11-1; no reliable D call. The CDR3 contains 16 residues. V was trimmed by 3 bases and J by 2 bases, leaving 17 bases between them. The V gene's germline CDR1 is SGHAT and CDR2 FQDESV (reference sequence). In nucleotides, the CDR3 is TGTGCCAGCAGCTTTACGGCGCCAGCGTCGACCTACGAGCAGTACTTC. Amino acids: CASSFTAPASTYEQYF. Full variable domain (missing parts from reference TRBV11-1 and TRBJ2-7): EAEVAQSPRYKITEKSQAVAFWCDPISGHATLYWYRQILGQGPELLVQFQDESVVDDSQLPKDRFSAERLKGVDSTLKIQPAELGDSAMYLCASSFTAPASTYEQYFGPGTRLTVT.

CDR3 in amino acids: CASSPGTTQQETQYF. The DNA of the CDR3 is TGTGCCAGCAGCCCAGGGACTACCCAACAAGAGACCCAGTACTTC. This chain joins TRBV5-8 and TRBJ2-5, with 7 bases identical to TRBD2. V was clipped by 4 bases and J by 2 bases; unmatched bases: 8. Germline CDR1 SGHTS, CDR2 YDEGEE. This CDR3 contains 15 residues.

The genes are TRBV6-5 and TRBJ2-7; TRBD2 might be the D (6 bases). This CDR3 contains 15 residues. Trimming left V 0 bases short and J 2 bases short, with 11 bases between. CDR1 is MNHEY, CDR2 SVGAGI, per germline. CDR3 region: CASSYSNSGTYEQYF. For the CDR3, the DNA is TGTGCCAGCAGTTACTCCAATAGCGGAACCTACGAGCAGTACTTC.

This clone was picked up a small number of times. This sequence joins TRBV6-6 and TRBJ1-5; 9 bases map to TRBD1. V lost 3 bases and J lost 0; bases outside the gene matches: 3. CDR3 length: 16 residues. CDR1 is MNHNY, CDR2 SVGAGI, per germline (reference sequence). This chain's CDR3 is CASSYRTGVSNQPQHF. Written as DNA, the CDR3 is TGTGCCAGCAGTTATAGGACAGGGGTTAGCAATCAGCCCCAGCATTTT.

The rearrangement joins TRBV7-2 to TRBJ1-5, with D possibly being TRBD1 (6 bases). CDR1 and CDR2 (germline): SGHTA, FQGNSA. V lost 9 bases, J lost 3 bases, and 15 bases lay in between. CDR3 length equals 14 residues. CDR3 sequence (DNA): TGTGCCAGTAGCCAGGGGTCGAACAATCAGCCCCAGCATTTT. Translation gives CASSQGSNNQPQHF.

V is TRBV18 and J is TRBJ1-1; D gene unclear. V dropped 3 bases and J dropped 3 bases, with 20 bases sitting between them. Germline V gene sequence: CDR1 KGHSH, CDR2 LQKENI. The CDR3 runs to 17 residues. CDR3 DNA sequence: TGTGCCAGCTCACCGTCGAACATACGGGGTAGGCACACTGAAGCTTTCTTT. It specifies CASSPSNIRGRHTEAFF. The whole variable domain, remainder taken from reference TRBV18 and TRBJ1-1, is NAGVMQNPRHLVRRRGQEARLRCSPMKGHSHVYWYRQLPEEGLKFMVYLQKENIIDESGMPKERFSAEFPKEGPSILRIQQVVRGDSAAYFCASSPSNIRGRHTEAFFGQGTRLTVV.

The chain employs TRBV10-2 and TRBJ2-1; TRBD2 is a possible D gene (7 bases). V lost 1 base and J 7 bases, leaving 11 bases between the germline ends. The CDR3 totals 14 residues. The germline CDR1 and CDR2 sequences are WSHSY and SAAADI. The CDR3 loop reads CASSEWGRGNEQFF. The DNA of the CDR3 is TGCGCCAGCAGTGAGTGGGGGAGGGGGAATGAGCAGTTCTTC.

In DNA, the CDR3 is TGTGCCAGCACGAGCGGGACAGGGGGGAATGAGCAGTTCTTC. This encodes CASTSGTGGNEQFF. The chain is built from TRBV6-5 and TRBJ2-1; 11 nucleotides agree with TRBD1. V dropped 7 bases and J dropped 7; count of bases not matched to a gene: 6. The V gene's germline CDR1 is MNHEY and CDR2 SVGAGI. The CDR3 extends over 14 amino acids.

The CDR3 reads CASSLARGQNNQPQHF. CDR3 in DNA: TGTGCCAGCAGCTTAGCGAGAGGACAGAACAATCAGCCCCAGCATTTT. This chain joins TRBV7-8 and TRBJ1-5, with a weak D call TRBD1 (6 bases). Germline assignment: CDR1 SGHVS and CDR2 FQNEAQ. The CDR3 sequence is 16 residues long. V lost 0 bases and J 3 bases, leaving 12 bases between the germline ends.

The count of this clone is one. The chain joins TRBV5-1 to TRBJ1-2; 9 positions agree with TRBD1. The ends lost 2 bases at V and 5 bases at J; junction bases unmatched: 4. Germline CDR1 SGHRS, CDR2 YFSETQ. The CDR3 is 14 residues long. The CDR3 DNA sequence: TGCGCCAGCAGCTTTGAGGACAGGGGTTATGGCTACACCTTC. This translates into CASSFEDRGYGYTF.

V is TRBV5-1 and J is TRBJ2-1, with TRBD1 identical over 7 bases. This CDR3 spans 12 amino acids. The germline V gene encodes CDR1 SGHRS and CDR2 YFSETQ. The V gene end was trimmed by 7 bases and the J gene end by 12 bases; junction bases not matched to a gene: 10. The CDR3 spells CASQKDRDRQFF. The CDR3 DNA reads as TGCGCCAGCCAAAAGGACCGGGACAGGCAGTTCTTC.

This clone was observed once. The gene calls are TRBV5-1 and TRBJ2-2; TRBD2 matches 11 bases. The CDR3 loop spans 16 amino acids. The trim removed 0 bases at V and 5 bases at J, leaving 3 bases unmatched. Germline V CDR1 and CDR2: SGHRS, YFSETQ. CDR3 nucleotides: TGCGCCAGCAGCTTGGCCGGGACTAGCGGAACCGGGGAGCTGTTTTTT. It translates to CASSLAGTSGTGELFF.

The chain recombines TRBV7-8 with TRBJ1-1, with D possibly being TRBD1 (6 bases). Germline values: CDR1 SGHVS, CDR2 FQNEAQ. CDR3 length: 14 amino acids. Trimming removed 3 bases from V and 3 bases from J, with 11 bases in between. The CDR3 sequence is CASSFSGGHTEAFF. DNA for the CDR3: TGTGCCAGCAGCTTTTCGGGGGGGCACACTGAAGCTTTCTTT.

The chain has TRBV5-1 and TRBJ2-1; TRBD2 matches 12 bases. Germline V gives CDR1 SGHRS, CDR2 YFSETQ. The CDR3 has 16 amino acids. Trimming took 0 bases from V and 7 from J; bases not matched to a gene: 5. The CDR3 DNA reads as TGCGCCAGCAGCTTGGTTCCTAGCGGGGGGGCAAATGAGCAGTTCTTC. It codes for CASSLVPSGGANEQFF.

The chain carries TRBV19 and TRBJ2-7; TRBD2 aligns across 7 bases. Germline CDR1 reads LNHDA; CDR2 reads SQIVND (reference sequence). Losses at the gene ends were 8 bases for V and 3 bases for J; bases not matched to a gene: 7. The CDR3 spans 13 residues. CDR3 sequence (DNA): TGTGCCAGTCGTCGGGGGGTACGCTACGAGCAGTACTTC. Amino acids: CASRRGVRYEQYF.

The chain employs TRBV5-5 and TRBJ2-7; maybe TRBD1 (5 bases). Germline V lookup: CDR1 SGHKS, CDR2 YYEKEE (reference sequence). This CDR3 is 14 amino acids long. Trimming stripped 5 bases from V and 2 bases from J, with 14 bases between. This CDR3 reads CASSSDSHAYEQYF. In DNA form, the CDR3 reads TGTGCCAGCAGTTCCGACAGCCATGCCTACGAGCAGTACTTC.

The chain uses TRBV5-1 and TRBJ2-1, with 7 bases identical to TRBD2. J gave up 0 bases and V 3 bases, and 6 bases lay outside the gene matches. The CDR3 sequence is 16 residues long. CDR1 is SGHRS, CDR2 YFSETQ, per germline. The CDR3 spells CASSSGGGSSYNEQFF. The CDR3, as DNA: TGCGCCAGCAGCTCGGGAGGCGGCAGCTCCTACAATGAGCAGTTCTTC.

About this clone itself: The same CDR3 also results from other DNA sequences found in this sample. The chain recombines TRBV2 with TRBJ1-6, with D perhaps matching TRBD1 (5 bases). The CDR3 totals 14 residues. CDR1 is SNHLY, CDR2 FYNNEI, per germline. Trimming took off 6 bases at V and 13 bases at J, with 19 bases between the two ends. The CDR3 reads CASSNQDNPSPLHF. CDR3 DNA: TGTGCCAGCAGCAACCAGGACAATCCCTCCCCCCTCCACTTT.

The CDR3 here is CASRVDRANSPLHF. CDR3 coding DNA: TGTGCCAGCAGGGTGGACAGGGCGAATTCACCCCTCCACTTT. V and J are TRBV2 and TRBJ1-6; 8 nucleotides align to TRBD1. CDR3 length: 14 amino acids. Germline V gives CDR1 SNHLY, CDR2 FYNNEI. J gave up 7 bases and V 6 bases, and 5 bases lay outside the gene matches.

V and J are TRBV14 and TRBJ2-3; D is perhaps TRBD1 (6 bases). The length of the CDR3 is 14 residues. V lost 3 bases and J lost 5, with 12 bases in between. Germline V CDR1 and CDR2: SGHDN, FVKESK. The CDR3 DNA sequence: TGTGCCAGCAGCCATTTGGGGGCGAAAGATACGCAGTATTTT. Translating gives CASSHLGAKDTQYF. The full variable domain, completed using reference TRBV14 and TRBJ2-3, is EAGVTQFPSHSVIEKGQTVTLRCDPISGHDNLYWYRRVMGKEIKFLLHFVKESKQDESGMPNNRFLAERTGGTYSTLKVQPAELEDSGVYFCASSHLGAKDTQYFGPGTRLTVL.